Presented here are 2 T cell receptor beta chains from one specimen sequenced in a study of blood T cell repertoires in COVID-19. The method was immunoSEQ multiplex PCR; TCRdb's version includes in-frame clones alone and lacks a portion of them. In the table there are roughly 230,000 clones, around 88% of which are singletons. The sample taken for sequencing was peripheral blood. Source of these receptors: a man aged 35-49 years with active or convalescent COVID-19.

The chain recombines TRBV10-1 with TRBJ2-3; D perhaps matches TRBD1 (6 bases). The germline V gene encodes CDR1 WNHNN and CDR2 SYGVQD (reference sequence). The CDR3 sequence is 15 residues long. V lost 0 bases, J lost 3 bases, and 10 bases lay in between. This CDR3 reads CASSESGAGTDTQYF. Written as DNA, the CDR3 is TGCGCCAGCAGTGAGTCGGGGGCAGGGACAGATACGCAGTATTTT.

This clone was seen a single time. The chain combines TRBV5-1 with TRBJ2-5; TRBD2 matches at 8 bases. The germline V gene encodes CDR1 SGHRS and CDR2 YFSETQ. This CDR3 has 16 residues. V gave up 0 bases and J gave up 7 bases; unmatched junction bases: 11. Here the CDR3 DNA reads TGCGCCAGCAGCTTGGCCGAATCAGCGGGGGTGGGGACCCAGTACTTC. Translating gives CASSLAESAGVGTQYF.